This T cell receptor (beta chain) was profiled in a study of PD-1 blockade in mismatch repair-deficient tumors. Method: immunoSEQ multiplex PCR; TCRdb's copy keeps in-frame clones and lacks some. The profile shows 70,000 to 90,000 clones, 70% to 90% of them singletons. Every patient had mismatch repair deficiency by PCR or immunohistochemistry. V lost 6 bases and J lost 13, with 12 bases in between. The germline V gene has CDR1 SNHLY and CDR2 FYNNEI. The CDR3 loop spans 11 amino acids. The sequencing used peripheral blood, collected 44 weeks after starting pembrolizumab. V usage is TRBV2 and J usage is TRBJ1-4; tentative D call: TRBD1 (6 bases). This receptor was obtained from an adult with mismatch repair-deficient cancer. In nucleotides, the CDR3 is TGTGCCAGCAGGGAGGGGGTGTCACTGTTTTTT. As protein: CASREGVSLFF.